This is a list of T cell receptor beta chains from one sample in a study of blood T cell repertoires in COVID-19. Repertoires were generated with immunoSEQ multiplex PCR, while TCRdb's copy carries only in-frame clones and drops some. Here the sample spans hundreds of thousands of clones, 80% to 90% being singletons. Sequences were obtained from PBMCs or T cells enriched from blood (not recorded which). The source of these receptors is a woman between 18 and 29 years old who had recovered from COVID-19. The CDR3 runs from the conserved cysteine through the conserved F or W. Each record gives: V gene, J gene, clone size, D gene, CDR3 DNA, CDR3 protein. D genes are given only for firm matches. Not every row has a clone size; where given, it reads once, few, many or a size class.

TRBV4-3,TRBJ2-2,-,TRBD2,TGCGCCAGCAGCCAGGCCGATCTAGCGGGGGCCGCCGACCCGAACACCGGGGAGCTGTTTTTT,CASSQADLAGAADPNTGELFF
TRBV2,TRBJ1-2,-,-,TGTGCCAGCAGTGCATGGGACACCTATAACTATGGCTACACCTTC,CASSAWDTYNYGYTF
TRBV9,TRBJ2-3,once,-,TGTGCCAGCAGCGTAGAGGAGGGGGGGCCCACAGATACGCAGTATTTT,CASSVEEGGPTDTQYF
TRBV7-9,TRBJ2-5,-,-,TGTGCCAGCAGCTTAGAGGGCCGAGGCGGGGAGACCCAGTACTTC,CASSLEGRGGETQYF
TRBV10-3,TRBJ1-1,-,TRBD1,TGTGCCATCAGTGAGTCGGGACAGGGGAACACTGAAGCTTTCTTT,CAISESGQGNTEAFF
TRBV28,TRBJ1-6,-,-,TGTGCCAGCAGTAGACAGGAGCTGTATAATTCACCCCTCCACTTT,CASSRQELYNSPLHF
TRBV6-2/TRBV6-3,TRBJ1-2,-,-,TGTGCCAGCAGTTACTCGGGGCTGAGGCCCCACTATGGCTACACCTTC,CASSYSGLRPHYGYTF
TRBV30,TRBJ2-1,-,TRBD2,TGTGCCTGGAGCCAAGGCCCTAAACTAGCGGGGGGGCCATACTCACTCAATGAGCAGTTCTTC,CAWSQGPKLAGGPYSLNEQFF
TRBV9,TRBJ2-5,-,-,TGTGCCAGCAGCGTAGGGACGGGGGGCCGACAAGAGACCCAGTACTTC,CASSVGTGGRQETQYF
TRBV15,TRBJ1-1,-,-,TGTGCCACCAGCAGGGAGATGAACACTGAAGCTTTCTTT,CATSREMNTEAFF
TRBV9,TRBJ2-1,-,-,TGTGCCAGCAGCGTAGGCGGGCCGGTCAATGAGCAGTTCTTC,CASSVGGPVNEQFF
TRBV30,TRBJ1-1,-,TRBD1,TGTGCCTGGGAAGGGCGACAGGGGCAAGGAGCTTTCTTT,CAWEGRQGQGAFF
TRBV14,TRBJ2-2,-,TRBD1,TGTGCCAGCAGCTTATTCCAGGGGGCGAGGACCGGGGAGCTGTTTTTT,CASSLFQGARTGELFF
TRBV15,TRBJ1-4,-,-,TGTGCCACCAGCAGATTCAGCGACAGACATAATGAAAAACTGTTTTTT,CATSRFSDRHNEKLFF
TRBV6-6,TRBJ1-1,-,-,TGTGCCAGCACCGCCGGGGGATTTGCTTTCTTT,CASTAGGFAFF
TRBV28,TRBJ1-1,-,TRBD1,TGTGCCAGCAGCCGAAGGAGGGGGCATGGAGCTGAAGCTTTCTTT,CASSRRRGHGAEAFF
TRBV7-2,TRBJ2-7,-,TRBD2,TGTGCCAGCAGCTTAGTGGGTAGCGGGGGGGCCCCGTACGAGCAGTACTTC,CASSLVGSGGAPYEQYF
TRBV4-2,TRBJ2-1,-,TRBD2,TGTGCCAGCAGCCAAGACTTGATGGGTCCTAGCGGGAGCTGGTATGAGCAGTTCTTC,CASSQDLMGPSGSWYEQFF
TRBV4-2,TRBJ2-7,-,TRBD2,TGTGCCAGCAGCCAGGCCGGGACTAATTACTACGAGCAGTACTTC,CASSQAGTNYYEQYF
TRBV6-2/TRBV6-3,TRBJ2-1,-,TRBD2,TGTGCCAGCAGCCCAGGACTAGCGGGATGGGAGCAGTTCTTC,CASSPGLAGWEQFF
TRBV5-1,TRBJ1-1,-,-,TGCGCCAGCAGCTTGGATCCGGGTCATGGCACTGAAGCTTTCTTT,CASSLDPGHGTEAFF
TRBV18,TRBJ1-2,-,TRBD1,TGTGCCAGCTCACTTCAGGGGGCCGACTATGGCTACACCTTC,CASSLQGADYGYTF
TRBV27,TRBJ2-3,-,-,TGTGCCAGCAGTCCTACGGGACTTCCTCCGGGAGATACGCAGTATTTT,CASSPTGLPPGDTQYF
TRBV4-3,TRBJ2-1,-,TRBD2,TGCGCCAGCAGACGGATAGCGGGTGGGGCCTACAATGAGCAGTTCTTC,CASRRIAGGAYNEQFF
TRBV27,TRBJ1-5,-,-,TGTGCCAGCAGTACAGGACAGCATCGGTATAGCAATCAGCCCCAGCATTTT,CASSTGQHRYSNQPQHF
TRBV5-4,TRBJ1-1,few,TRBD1,TGTGCCAGCAGCTTGGGGACAGGGGACGCTGAAGCTTTCTTT,CASSLGTGDAEAFF
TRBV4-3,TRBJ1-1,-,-,TGCGCCAGCAGCCAAAGCGCGGCCAGAGAGAACACTGAAGCTTTCTTT,CASSQSAARENTEAFF
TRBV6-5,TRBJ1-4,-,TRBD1,TGTGCCAAATATGACAGGGAACGAAAGAAACTGTTTTTT,CAKYDRERKKLFF
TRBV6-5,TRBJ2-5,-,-,TGTGCCAGCAGTTACTCCCCGGCAGGGCCCAAAGAGACCCAGTACTTC,CASSYSPAGPKETQYF
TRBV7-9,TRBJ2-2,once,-,TGTGCCGCCCGCGGGGCTTTTGACACCGGGGAGCTGTTTTTT,CAARGAFDTGELFF
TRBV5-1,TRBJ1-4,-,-,TGCGCCAGCAGCTTGGCCGGGTCCGGACGAGGGAATGAAAAACTGTTTTTT,CASSLAGSGRGNEKLFF
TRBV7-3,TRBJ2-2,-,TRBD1,TGTGCCAGCAGCTCGGGACAGGACACCGGGGAGCTGTTTTTT,CASSSGQDTGELFF
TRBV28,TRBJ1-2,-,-,TGTGCCAGCAGTTTATGGTCAGGGTCGGCTAACTATGGCTACACCTTC,CASSLWSGSANYGYTF
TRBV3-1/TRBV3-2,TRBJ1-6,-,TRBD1,TGTGCCAGCAGCACCGGGACAGGGGGCGGCGGCAGAAAATCACCCCTCCACTTT,CASSTGTGGGGRKSPLHF
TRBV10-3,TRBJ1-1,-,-,TGTGCCATCAGTGAGTCGCGCAGGGCGTATGGAGTTTTCTTT,CAISESRRAYGVFF
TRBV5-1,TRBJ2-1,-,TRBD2,TGCGCCAGCAGCTTGGTGTGGGGGGGTGAGAGCTATGAGCAGTTCTTC,CASSLVWGGESYEQFF
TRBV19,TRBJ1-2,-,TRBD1,TGTGCCAGTAGTACGTTCACAGGGGTCGATCCGGTCTTC,CASSTFTGVDPVF
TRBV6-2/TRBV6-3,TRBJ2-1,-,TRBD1,TGTGCCAGCAGTTGGTTATTCGGACAGGGAACCCAAAGCTCCTACAATGAGCAGTTCTTC,CASSWLFGQGTQSSYNEQFF
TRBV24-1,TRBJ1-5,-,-,TGTGCCACCAGTGATTTGAGCGTGAATCAGCCCCAGCATTTT,CATSDLSVNQPQHF
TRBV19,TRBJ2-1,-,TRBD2,TGTGCCAGCCAACACCTAGCGGGAGTAGTTGAGCAGTTCTTC,CASQHLAGVVEQFF